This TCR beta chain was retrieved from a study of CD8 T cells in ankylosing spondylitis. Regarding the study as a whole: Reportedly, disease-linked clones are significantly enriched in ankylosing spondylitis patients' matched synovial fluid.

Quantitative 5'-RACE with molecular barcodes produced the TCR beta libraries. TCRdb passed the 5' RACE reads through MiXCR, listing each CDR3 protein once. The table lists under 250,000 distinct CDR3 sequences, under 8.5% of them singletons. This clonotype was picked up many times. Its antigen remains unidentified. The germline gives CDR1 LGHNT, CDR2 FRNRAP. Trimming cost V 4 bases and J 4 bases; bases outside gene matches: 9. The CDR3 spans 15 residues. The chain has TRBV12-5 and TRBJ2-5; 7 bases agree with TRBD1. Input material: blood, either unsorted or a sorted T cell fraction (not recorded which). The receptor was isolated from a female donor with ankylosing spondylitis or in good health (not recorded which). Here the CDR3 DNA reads TGTGCTAGTGGTTGGACAGGTACTCCCTTAGAGACCCAGTACTTC. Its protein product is CASGWTGTPLETQYF.